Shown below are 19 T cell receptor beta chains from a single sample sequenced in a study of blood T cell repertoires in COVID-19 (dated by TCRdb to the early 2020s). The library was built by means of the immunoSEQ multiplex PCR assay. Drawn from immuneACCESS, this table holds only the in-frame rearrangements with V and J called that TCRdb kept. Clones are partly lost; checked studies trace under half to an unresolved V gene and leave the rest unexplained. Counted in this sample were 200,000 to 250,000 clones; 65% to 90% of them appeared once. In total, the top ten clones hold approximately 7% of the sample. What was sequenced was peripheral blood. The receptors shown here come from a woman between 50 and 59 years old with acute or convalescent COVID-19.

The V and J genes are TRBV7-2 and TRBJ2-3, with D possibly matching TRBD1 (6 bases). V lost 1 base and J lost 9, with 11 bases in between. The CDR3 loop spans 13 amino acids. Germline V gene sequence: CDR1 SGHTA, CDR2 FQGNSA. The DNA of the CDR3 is TGTGCCAGCAGCTTAGAGGACAGTACCACGCAGTATTTT. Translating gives CASSLEDSTTQYF.

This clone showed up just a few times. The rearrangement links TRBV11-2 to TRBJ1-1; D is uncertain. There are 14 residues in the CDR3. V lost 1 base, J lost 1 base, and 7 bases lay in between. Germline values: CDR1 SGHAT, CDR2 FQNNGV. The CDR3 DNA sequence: TGTGCCAGCAGCTTAGGGGCGGGGAACACTGAAGCTTTCTTT. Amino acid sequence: CASSLGAGNTEAFF.

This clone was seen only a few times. Written as DNA, the CDR3 is TGTGCCAGTAGTATTCGGTTCATAGCGTGGTCCTACAATGAGCAGTTCTTC. This codes for CASSIRFIAWSYNEQFF. The chain links TRBV19 to TRBJ2-1; tentatively, D is TRBD2 (5 bases). V was clipped by 3 bases and J by 1 base, with 16 bases between them. CDR1 and CDR2 from the germline V gene are LNHDA and SQIVND (reference sequence). The CDR3 is 17 amino acids.

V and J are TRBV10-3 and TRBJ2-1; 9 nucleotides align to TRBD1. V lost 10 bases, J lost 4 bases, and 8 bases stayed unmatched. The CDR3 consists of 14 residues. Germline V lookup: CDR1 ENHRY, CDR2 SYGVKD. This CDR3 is CATTGTGMYNEQFF. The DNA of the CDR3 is TGTGCCACCACCGGGACAGGGATGTACAATGAGCAGTTCTTC.

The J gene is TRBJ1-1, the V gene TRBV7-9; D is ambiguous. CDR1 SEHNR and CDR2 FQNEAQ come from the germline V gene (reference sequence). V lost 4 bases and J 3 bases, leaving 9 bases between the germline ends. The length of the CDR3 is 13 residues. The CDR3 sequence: CASSSPGYTEAFF. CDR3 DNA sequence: TGTGCCAGCAGCTCCCCGGGTTACACTGAAGCTTTCTTT.

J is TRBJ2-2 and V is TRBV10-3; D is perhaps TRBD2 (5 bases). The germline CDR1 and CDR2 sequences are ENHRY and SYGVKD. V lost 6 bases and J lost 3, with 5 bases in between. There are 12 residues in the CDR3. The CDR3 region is CAIRRDTGELFF. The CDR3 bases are TGTGCCATCAGGAGGGACACCGGGGAGCTGTTTTTT.

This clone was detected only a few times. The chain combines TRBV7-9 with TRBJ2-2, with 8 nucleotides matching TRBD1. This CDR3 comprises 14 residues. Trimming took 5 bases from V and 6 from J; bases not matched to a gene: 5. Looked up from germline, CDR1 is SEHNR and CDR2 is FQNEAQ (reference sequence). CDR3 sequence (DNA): TGTGCCAGCAGCCTCCGGGACAGGTCCGGGGAGCTGTTTTTT. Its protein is CASSLRDRSGELFF.

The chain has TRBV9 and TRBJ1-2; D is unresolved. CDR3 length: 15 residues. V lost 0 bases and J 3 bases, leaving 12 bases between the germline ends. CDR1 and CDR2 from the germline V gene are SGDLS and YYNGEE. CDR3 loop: CASSVAPQVDYGYTF. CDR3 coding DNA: TGTGCCAGCAGCGTAGCCCCCCAGGTTGACTATGGCTACACCTTC.

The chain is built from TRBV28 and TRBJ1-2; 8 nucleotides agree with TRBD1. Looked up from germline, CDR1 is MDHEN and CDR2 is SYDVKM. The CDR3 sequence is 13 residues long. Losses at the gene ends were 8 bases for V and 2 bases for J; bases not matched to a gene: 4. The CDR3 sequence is CASGTGANYGYTF. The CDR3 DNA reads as TGTGCCAGCGGGACAGGAGCGAACTATGGCTACACCTTC.

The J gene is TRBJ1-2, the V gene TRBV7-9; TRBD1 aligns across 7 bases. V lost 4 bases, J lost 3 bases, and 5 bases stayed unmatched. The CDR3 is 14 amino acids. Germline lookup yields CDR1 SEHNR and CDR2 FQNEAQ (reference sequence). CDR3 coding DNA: TGTGCCAGCAGCTCACAGGGGTCTGACTATGGCTACACCTTC. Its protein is CASSSQGSDYGYTF.

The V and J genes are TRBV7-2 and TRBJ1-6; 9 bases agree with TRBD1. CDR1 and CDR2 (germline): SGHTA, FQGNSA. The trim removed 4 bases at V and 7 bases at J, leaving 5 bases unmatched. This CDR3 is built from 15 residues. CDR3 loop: CASSSQGQGNSPLHF. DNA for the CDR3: TGTGCCAGCAGCTCCCAGGGACAGGGAAATTCACCCCTCCACTTT.

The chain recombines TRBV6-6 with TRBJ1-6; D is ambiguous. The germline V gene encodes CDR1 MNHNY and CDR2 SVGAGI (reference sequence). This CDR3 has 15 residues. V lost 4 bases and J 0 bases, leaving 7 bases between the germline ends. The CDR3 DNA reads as TGTGCCAGCAGTTCGACAAGCTCCTATAATTCACCCCTCCACTTT. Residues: CASSSTSSYNSPLHF.

The chain's CDR3 is CASSQGQNSPLHF. CDR3 nucleotides: TGTGCCAGCAGCCAGGGACAGAATTCACCCCTCCACTTT. The chain employs TRBV7-3 and TRBJ1-6; TRBD1 matches at 7 bases. There are 13 residues in the CDR3. Germline V gene sequence: CDR1 SGHTA, CDR2 FQGTGA. Trimming took 5 bases from V and 7 from J; bases not matched to a gene: 2.

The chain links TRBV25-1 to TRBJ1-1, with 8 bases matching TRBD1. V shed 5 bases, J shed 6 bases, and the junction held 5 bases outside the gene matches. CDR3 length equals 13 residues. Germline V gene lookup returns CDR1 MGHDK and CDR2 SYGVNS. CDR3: CASSNPGGAEAFF. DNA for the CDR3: TGTGCCAGCAGTAATCCAGGGGGCGCTGAAGCTTTCTTT.

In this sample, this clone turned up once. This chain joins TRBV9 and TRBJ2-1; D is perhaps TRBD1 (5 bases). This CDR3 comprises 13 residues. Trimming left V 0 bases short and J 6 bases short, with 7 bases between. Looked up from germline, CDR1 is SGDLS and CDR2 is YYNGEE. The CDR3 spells CASSVGGINEQFF. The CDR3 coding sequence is TGTGCCAGCAGCGTAGGGGGCATCAATGAGCAGTTCTTC.

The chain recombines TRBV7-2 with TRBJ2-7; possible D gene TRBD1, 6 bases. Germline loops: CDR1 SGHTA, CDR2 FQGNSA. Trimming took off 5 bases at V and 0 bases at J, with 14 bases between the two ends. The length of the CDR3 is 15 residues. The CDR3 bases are TGTGCCAGCAGCCCCACAGGGATTAGCTCCTACGAGCAGTACTTC. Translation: CASSPTGISSYEQYF. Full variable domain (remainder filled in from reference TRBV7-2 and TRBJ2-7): GAGVSQSPSNKVTEKGKDVELRCDPISGHTALYWYRQSLGQGLEFLIYFQGNSAPDKSGLPSDRFSAERTGGSVSTLTIQRTQQEDSAVYLCASSPTGISSYEQYFGPGTRLTVT.

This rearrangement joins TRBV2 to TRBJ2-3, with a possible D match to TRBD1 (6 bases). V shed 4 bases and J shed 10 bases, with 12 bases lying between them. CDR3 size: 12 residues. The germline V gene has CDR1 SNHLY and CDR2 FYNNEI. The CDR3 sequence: CASSGQGRPQYF. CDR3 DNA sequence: TGTGCCAGCAGTGGTCAGGGGCGGCCGCAGTATTTT. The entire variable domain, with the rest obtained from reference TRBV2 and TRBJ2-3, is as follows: EPEVTQTPSHQVTQMGQEVILRCVPISNHLYFYWYRQILGQKVEFLVSFYNNEISEKSEIFDDQFSVERPDGSNFTLKIRSTKLEDSAMYFCASSGQGRPQYFGPGTRLTVL.

CDR3: CASSQGTGFQETQYF. As DNA, the CDR3 is TGTGCCAGCAGCCAAGGTACAGGTTTCCAGGAGACCCAGTACTTC. The chain combines TRBV4-2 with TRBJ2-5; possibly TRBD1 for D (5 bases). The germline CDR1 and CDR2 sequences are LGHNA and YNFKEQ. Trimming shortened V by 1 base and J by 5 bases, and 14 bases separated the two germline ends. The CDR3 covers 15 residues.

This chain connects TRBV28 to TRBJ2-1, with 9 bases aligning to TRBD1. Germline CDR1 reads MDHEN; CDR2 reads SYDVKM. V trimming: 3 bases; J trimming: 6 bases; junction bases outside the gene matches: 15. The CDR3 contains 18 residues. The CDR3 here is CASSFRAGTGYSGNEQFF. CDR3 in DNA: TGTGCCAGCAGTTTTAGGGCCGGGACAGGGTATTCTGGCAATGAGCAGTTCTTC.